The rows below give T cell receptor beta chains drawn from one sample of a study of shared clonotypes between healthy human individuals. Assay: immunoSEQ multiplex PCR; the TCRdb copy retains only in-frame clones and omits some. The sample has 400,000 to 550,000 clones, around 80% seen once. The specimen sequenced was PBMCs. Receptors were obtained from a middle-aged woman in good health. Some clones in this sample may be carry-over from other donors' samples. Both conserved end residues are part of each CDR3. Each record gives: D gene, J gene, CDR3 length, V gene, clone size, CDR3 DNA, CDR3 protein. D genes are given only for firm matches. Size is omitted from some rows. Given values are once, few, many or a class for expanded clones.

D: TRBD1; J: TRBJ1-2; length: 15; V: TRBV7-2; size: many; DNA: TGTGCCAGCAGCTTGGGACCAGACAGGGGAGGAGGCTACACCTTC; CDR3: CASSLGPDRGGGYTF
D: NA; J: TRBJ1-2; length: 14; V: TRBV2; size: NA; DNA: TGTGCCAGCAGTTTGGAGGAGGGGACCTATGGCTACACCTTC; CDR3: CASSLEEGTYGYTF
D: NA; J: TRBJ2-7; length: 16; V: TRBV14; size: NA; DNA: TGTGCCAGCAGCCTCTTCGGGGCAGGGAGAAGCGGAGAGCAGTACTTC; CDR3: CASSLFGAGRSGEQYF
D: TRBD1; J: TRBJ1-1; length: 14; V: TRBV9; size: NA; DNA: TGTGCCAGCAGCGCGACAGGGCAGAACACTGAAGCTTTCTTT; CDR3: CASSATGQNTEAFF
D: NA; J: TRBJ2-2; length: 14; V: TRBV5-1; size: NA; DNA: TGCGCCAGCAGCCCCCGGAGCTTGGGCGGGGAGCTGTTTTTT; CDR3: CASSPRSLGGELFF
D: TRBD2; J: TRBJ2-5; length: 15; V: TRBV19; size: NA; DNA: TGTGCCACTATGGGACTAGCGGGAGATCGGGAGACCCAGTACTTC; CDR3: CATMGLAGDRETQYF
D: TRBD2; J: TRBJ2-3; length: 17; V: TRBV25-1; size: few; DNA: TGTGCCAGCAGTGAACATCCCCGGGACTACGACACAGATACGCAGTATTTT; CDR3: CASSEHPRDYDTDTQYF
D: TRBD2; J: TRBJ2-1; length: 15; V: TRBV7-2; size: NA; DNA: TGTGCCAGCAGCTCCCTAGCGGGGGGCAACAATGAGCAGTTCTTC; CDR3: CASSSLAGGNNEQFF
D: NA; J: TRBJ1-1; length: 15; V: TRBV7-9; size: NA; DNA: TGTGCCAGCAGCTTAGCACGTCTTTCGGACACTGAAGCTTTCTTT; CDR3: CASSLARLSDTEAFF
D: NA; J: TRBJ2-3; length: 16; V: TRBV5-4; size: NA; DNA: TGTGCCAGCAGCCTCTACATAACCTGGGGCACAGATACGCAGTATTTT; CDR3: CASSLYITWGTDTQYF
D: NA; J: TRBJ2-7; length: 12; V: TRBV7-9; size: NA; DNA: TGTGCCAGCAGCTTTTCAGCCTACGAGCAGTACTTC; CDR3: CASSFSAYEQYF
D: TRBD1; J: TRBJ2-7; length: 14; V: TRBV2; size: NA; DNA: TGTGCCAGCAGTGAGTACAGGGGCGCCTACGAGCAGTACTTC; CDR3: CASSEYRGAYEQYF
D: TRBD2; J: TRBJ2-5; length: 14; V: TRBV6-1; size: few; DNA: TGTGCCAGCAGGGGCGCGGGGGGGGACGAGACCCAGTACTTC; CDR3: CASRGAGGDETQYF
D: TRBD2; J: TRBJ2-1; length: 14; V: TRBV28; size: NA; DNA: TGTGCCAGCAGTCCGGGCGGGAGTAACTATGAGCAGTTCTTC; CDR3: CASSPGGSNYEQFF
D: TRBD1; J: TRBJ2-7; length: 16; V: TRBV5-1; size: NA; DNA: TGCGCCAGCAGCTCCCTCAGACAGGGGACCTCCTACGAGCAGTACTTC; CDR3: CASSSLRQGTSYEQYF
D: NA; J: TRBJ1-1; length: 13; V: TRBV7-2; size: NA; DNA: TGTGCCAGCAGCTCGCGGAGGAACACTGAAGCTTTCTTT; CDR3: CASSSRRNTEAFF
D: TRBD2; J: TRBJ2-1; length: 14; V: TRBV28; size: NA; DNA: TGTGCCAGCAGTCGCGACCGGCGCGGGGGTGAGCAGTTCTTC; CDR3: CASSRDRRGGEQFF
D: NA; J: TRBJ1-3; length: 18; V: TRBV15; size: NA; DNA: TGTGCCACCAGCAGACCCGGGGCCGCGGATAAAGCTGGAAACACCATATATTTT; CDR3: CATSRPGAADKAGNTIYF
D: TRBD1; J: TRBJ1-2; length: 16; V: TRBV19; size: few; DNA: TGTGCCAGTAGTATACCCGGGACAGGGGGCGTCTATGGCTACACCTTC; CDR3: CASSIPGTGGVYGYTF
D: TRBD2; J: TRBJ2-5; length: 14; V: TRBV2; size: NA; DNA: TGTGCCAGCCTCCAGTTGGGGGGGCAAGAGACCCAGTACTTC; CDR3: CASLQLGGQETQYF
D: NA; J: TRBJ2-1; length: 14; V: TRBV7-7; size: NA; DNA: TGTGCTAGCAGCCTGGGGGGTAGGGACAATGAGCAGTTCTTC; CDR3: CASSLGGRDNEQFF
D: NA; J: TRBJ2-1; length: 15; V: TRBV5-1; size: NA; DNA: TGCGCCAGCAGACTAACTTTTAGCTCCTACAATGAGCAGTTCTTC; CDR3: CASRLTFSSYNEQFF
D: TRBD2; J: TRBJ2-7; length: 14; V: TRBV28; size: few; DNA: TGTGCCAGCAGTTTTTTGCGGGAGACGTACGAGCAGTACTTC; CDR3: CASSFLRETYEQYF
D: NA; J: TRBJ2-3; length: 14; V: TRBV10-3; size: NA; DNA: TGTGCCATCAGTGACGGCTTGGGCACAGATACGCAGTATTTT; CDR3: CAISDGLGTDTQYF
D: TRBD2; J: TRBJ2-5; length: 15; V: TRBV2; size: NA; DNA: TGTGCCAGCAGGGTGCTAGCGGGAGGGCGAGAGACCCAGTACTTC; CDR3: CASRVLAGGRETQYF
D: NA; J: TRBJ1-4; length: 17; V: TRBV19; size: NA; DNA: TGTGCCAGTAGTATACCCCCCTATGAAGGAACTAATGAAAAACTGTTTTTT; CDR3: CASSIPPYEGTNEKLFF
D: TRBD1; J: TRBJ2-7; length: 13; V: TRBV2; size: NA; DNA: TGTGCCAGCAGTGAACTGGCAGGGGGCAAGCAGTACTTC; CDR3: CASSELAGGKQYF
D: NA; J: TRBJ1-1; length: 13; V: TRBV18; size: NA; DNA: TGTGCCAGCTCACCACCGACAGCGTCTTGGGCTTTCTTT; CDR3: CASSPPTASWAFF
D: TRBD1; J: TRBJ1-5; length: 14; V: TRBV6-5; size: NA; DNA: TGTGCCAGCAGTTCGAGACAGGGCTATCAGCCCCAGCATTTT; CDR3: CASSSRQGYQPQHF
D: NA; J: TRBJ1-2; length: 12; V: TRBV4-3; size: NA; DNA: TGCGCCAGCAGCCACGGAAACTATGGCTACACCTTC; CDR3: CASSHGNYGYTF
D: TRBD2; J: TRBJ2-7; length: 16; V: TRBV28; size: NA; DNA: TGTGCCAGCAGTCCGCCCGGGACTAGCGGGAGTCGCGAGCAGTACTTC; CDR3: CASSPPGTSGSREQYF
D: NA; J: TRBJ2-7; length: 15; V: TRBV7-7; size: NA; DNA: TGTGCCAGCAGCTTAGGGGCAGGTCGCTCCTACGAGCAGTACTTC; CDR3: CASSLGAGRSYEQYF
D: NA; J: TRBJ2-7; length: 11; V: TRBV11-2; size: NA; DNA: TGTGCCAGCAGCTTAGTTTACGAGCAGTACTTC; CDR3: CASSLVYEQYF
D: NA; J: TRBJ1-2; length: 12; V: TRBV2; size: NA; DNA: TGTGCCAGCAGTGCGGGGGAGGATGGCTACACCTTC; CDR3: CASSAGEDGYTF
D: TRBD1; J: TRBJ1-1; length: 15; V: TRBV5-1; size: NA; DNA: TGCGCCAGCAGCGGGCCGGGACAGGGGGGAACTGAAGCTTTCTTT; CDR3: CASSGPGQGGTEAFF
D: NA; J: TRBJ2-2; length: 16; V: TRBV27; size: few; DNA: TGTGCCAGCAGACGCGGGACGGTTGCGAACACCGGGGAGCTGTTTTTT; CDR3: CASRRGTVANTGELFF
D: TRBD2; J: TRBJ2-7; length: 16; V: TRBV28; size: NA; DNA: TGTGCCAGCAGTTCCCCCGGCGGGGGGGGTTTTGCGGGGCAGTACTTC; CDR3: CASSSPGGGGFAGQYF
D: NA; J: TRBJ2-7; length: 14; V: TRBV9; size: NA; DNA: TGTGCCAGCAGCGTAGGGGGCGACTCCTACGAGCAGTACTTC; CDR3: CASSVGGDSYEQYF